This TCR beta chain originates from a study of Ad26.COV2.S vaccination and SARS-CoV-2 variants. Treatment reported: over 15 received Ad26.COV2.S at low or high dose, single or two shots; several received placebo; per-sample allocation not given. Sampling was performed 63 days after the first vaccine or placebo injection. Using immunoSEQ multiplex PCR, the repertoire was profiled, and TCRdb retains in-frame clones only, with some absent. The sample carries roughly 460,000 clones, roughly nine tenths recorded once. The sequencing here drew on peripheral blood, taken in a trial of Ad26.COV2.S vaccine versus placebo. This sequence was found in a person between 18 and 60 years old who received the Ad26.COV2.S COVID-19 vaccine or a placebo.

The CDR3 nucleotides are TGTGCCAGCAGTGATTGGTACGGTGAGCAGTTCTTC. It is translated as CASSDWYGEQFF. The chain links TRBV25-1 to TRBJ2-1; the D is unclear. Germline V gives CDR1 MGHDK, CDR2 SYGVNS. Trimming took off 3 bases at V and 9 bases at J, with 9 bases between the two ends. The CDR3 covers 12 residues.